This TCR beta chain was sequenced in a study of shared clonotypes between healthy human individuals. Study findings and constraints: Generation of non-shared clonotypes was less probable than generation of clonotypes shared by all four donors.

Sorted-subset replicate PCR reactions were performed with about 200 ng DNA, corresponding to 30,000 or so T cell genomes. Libraries were prepared by immunoSEQ multiplex PCR; TCRdb keeps only in-frame clonotypes and omits some of them. The sample records more than 550,000 clones, 90% being singletons. Germline CDR1 SEHNR, CDR2 FQNEAQ (reference sequence). The CDR3 extends over 13 amino acids. The V end was cut by 4 bases, the J end by 5 bases, with 9 bases between. A remark on this clone: The antigen remains unidentified.

The clonotype originates from a man aged 18 to 30 in good health. Some clones in this sample may be carry-over from other donors' samples. The sample was memory CD8+ T cells from PBMCs. Specified subset: CD45RO+ cells pooled with CCR7-negative TemRA cells. V usage is TRBV7-9 and J usage is TRBJ1-3; D gene uncertain. CDR3 in amino acids: CASSSTPRNTIYF. The CDR3 nucleotides read TGTGCCAGCAGCTCGACGCCGCGAAACACCATATATTTT. Looking up the rest from reference TRBV7-9 and TRBJ1-3 gives the full variable domain: DTGVSQNPRHKITKRGQNVTFRCDPISEHNRLYWYRQTLGQGPEFLTYFQNEAQLEKSRLLSDRFSAERPKGSFSTLEIQRTEQGDSAMYLCASSSTPRNTIYFGEGSWLTVV.